One sample yielded the 15 T cell receptor beta chains listed below, sequenced in a study of blood T cell repertoires in COVID-19 (dated by TCRdb to 2018 to 2021). The library came from the immunoSEQ multiplex PCR assay. TCRdb limited this immuneACCESS table to in-frame rearrangements with V and J called. A share of clones is missing; checked studies link under half to unresolved V genes, and the rest is unexplained. This sample lists 200,000 or so clones; over 80% were detected once. Roughly 3.7% of the sample comes from the top ten. Sequenced sample: PBMCs or T cells enriched from blood (not recorded which). These receptors were obtained from a woman aged 25 to 39 who had been exposed to COVID-19.

V gene TRBV19 combines with J gene TRBJ2-3; 16 nucleotides align to TRBD2. The junction had 6 bases not matched to a gene; V was cut back by 5 bases and J by 7 bases. Germline CDR1 and CDR2: LNHDA and SQIVND (reference sequence). There are 16 residues in the CDR3. The CDR3 DNA sequence: TGTGCCAGTAGTCCGGGACTAGCGGGAGGGCTTAATACGCAGTATTTT. Its protein product is CASSPGLAGGLNTQYF.

This sequence joins TRBV5-4 and TRBJ1-3, with 8 bases fitting TRBD1. The V gene's germline CDR1 is SGHNT and CDR2 YYREEE (reference sequence). The CDR3 length is 14 residues. After removal of 4 bases from V and 9 bases from J, the junction contained 9 bases not matched to a gene. The CDR3: CASSAETGDATIYF. The CDR3 nucleotides are TGTGCCAGCAGCGCAGAGACAGGGGATGCCACCATATATTTT.

The V call is TRBV19, the J call TRBJ1-5; possibly TRBD1 for D (6 bases). Germline loops: CDR1 LNHDA, CDR2 SQIVND (reference sequence). V was shortened by 0 bases and J by 4 bases, with 13 bases between the two germline ends. CDR3 length equals 16 residues. CDR3 nucleotide sequence: TGTGCCAGTAGTATAGATTGGGGGACAAGGAATCAGCCCCAGCATTTT. Amino acid sequence: CASSIDWGTRNQPQHF.

The chain couples TRBV18 to TRBJ1-6; the D gene is possibly TRBD1 (6 bases). V was clipped by 0 bases and J by 9 bases, with 12 bases between them. Per germline, CDR1 KGHSH and CDR2 LQKENI. The CDR3 totals 15 residues. CDR3 bases: TGTGCCAGCTCACCACCAGGGGGTTACAGTTCACCCCTCCACTTT. This gives the protein CASSPPGGYSSPLHF.

The chain couples TRBV9 to TRBJ2-7, with 10 bases lining up with TRBD1. Germline V gene data show CDR1 as SGDLS and CDR2 as YYNGEE. This CDR3 has 17 amino acids. V dropped 2 bases and J dropped 5; count of bases not matched to a gene: 13. The CDR3 region is CASSVSPRGTGADEQYF. In DNA form, the CDR3 reads TGTGCCAGCAGCGTTTCCCCAAGAGGGACAGGGGCAGACGAGCAGTACTTC.

The rearrangement uses TRBV19 and TRBJ2-2; 8 bases map to TRBD2. V lost 7 bases and J lost 3; bases outside the gene matches: 7. The germline V gene has CDR1 LNHDA and CDR2 SQIVND (reference sequence). The CDR3 spans 15 residues. In DNA form, the CDR3 reads TGTGCCAGTATTATTAGCGGGATACACACCGGGGAGCTGTTTTTT. Amino acid sequence: CASIISGIHTGELFF. Full variable domain (rest looked up from reference TRBV19 and TRBJ2-2): DGGITQSPKYLFRKEGQNVTLSCEQNLNHDAMYWYRQDPGQGLRLIYYSQIVNDFQKGDIAEGYSVSREKKESFPLTVTSAQKNPTAFYLCASIISGIHTGELFFGEGSRLTVL.

This clone was counted a single time. This chain links TRBV5-6 with TRBJ1-2; D is uncertain. The CDR3 runs 14 residues. V was cut by 4 bases and J by 5 bases, with 15 bases left in between. CDR1 and CDR2 (germline): SGHDT, YYEEEE. CDR3 coding DNA: TGTGCCAGCAGCGTGTCCGGCGGTGGATATGGCTACACCTTC. Translation gives CASSVSGGGYGYTF.

The gene calls are TRBV29-1 and TRBJ1-1; 9 bases are shared with TRBD1. The CDR3 sequence is 13 residues long. Germline-derived CDR1 and CDR2 are SQVTM and ANQGSEA. The junction had 6 bases not matched to a gene; V was cut back by 5 bases and J by 5 bases. The CDR3 is CSVTTGGRTEAFF. The CDR3 bases are TGCAGCGTTACGACAGGGGGACGAACTGAAGCTTTCTTT.

The rearrangement uses TRBV3-1 (or the pseudogene TRBV3-2) and TRBJ2-7; no definite D call. CDR1 and CDR2 (germline): LGHDT, YNNKEL (reference sequence). This CDR3 has 12 residues. V lost 5 bases, J lost 3 bases, and 8 bases lay in between. CDR3 in amino acids: CASSYLGYEQYF. The CDR3 DNA sequence: TGTGCCAGCAGCTACCTCGGCTACGAGCAGTACTTC.

The sample holds one count of this clone. This chain connects TRBV4-1 to TRBJ2-5; 13 bases agree with TRBD2. Trimming took 3 bases from V and 3 from J; bases not matched to a gene: 4. This CDR3 has 16 residues. CDR1 is MGHRA, CDR2 YSYEKL, per germline. The CDR3 sequence: CASSQSGLAGKETQYF. DNA for the CDR3: TGCGCCAGCAGCCAGTCGGGACTAGCGGGAAAAGAGACCCAGTACTTC.

The CDR3 protein is CASSGQVTGELFF. The CDR3 DNA sequence: TGTGCCAGCAGCGGACAGGTGACCGGGGAGCTGTTTTTT. The rearrangement uses TRBV11-2 and TRBJ2-2; TRBD1 matches 7 bases. Germline CDR1 reads SGHAT; CDR2 reads FQNNGV. The CDR3 totals 13 residues. Losses at the gene ends were 5 bases for V and 5 bases for J; bases not matched to a gene: 2.

This chain uses TRBV19 with TRBJ2-5; weak D call: TRBD2 (6 bases). This CDR3 spans 17 amino acids. V lost 5 bases and J lost 7, with 26 bases in between. Germline V lookup: CDR1 LNHDA, CDR2 SQIVND (reference sequence). As DNA, the CDR3 is TGTGCCAGTAGTCCTCCTGAGGGGAGGAGGTGGGTTGGGACCCAGTACTTC. This encodes CASSPPEGRRWVGTQYF.

This clone was seen a few times. The chain couples TRBV10-3 to TRBJ1-1; tentatively, D is TRBD1 (6 bases). V was trimmed by 3 bases and J by 6 bases, leaving 14 bases between them. Germline assignment: CDR1 ENHRY and CDR2 SYGVKD. The CDR3 length is 14 residues. The CDR3 reads CAISDPTGGPEAFF. The CDR3 DNA is TGTGCCATCAGTGACCCCACGGGGGGGCCTGAAGCTTTCTTT.

V usage is TRBV6-1 and J usage is TRBJ2-7, with no clear D. Germline V lookup: CDR1 MNHNS, CDR2 SASEGT. Trimming left V 3 bases short and J 3 bases short, with 3 bases between. The CDR3 contains 11 residues. DNA of the CDR3: TGTGCCAGCAGTGACCACTACGAGCAGTACTTC. This codes for CASSDHYEQYF.

V gene TRBV6-5 combines with J gene TRBJ2-7; 7 bases agree with TRBD1. Germline V gene sequence: CDR1 MNHEY, CDR2 SVGAGI. The CDR3 contains 14 residues. Trimming removed 6 bases from V and 0 bases from J; junction bases left unmatched: 5. CDR3 loop: CASRWDSNSYEQYF. The CDR3 nucleotides read TGTGCCAGCAGATGGGACAGTAACTCCTACGAGCAGTACTTC.